One T cell receptor beta chain is described in this entry. This clonotype was seen many times. Its antigen remains unidentified. It has no much larger one-base neighbor in the sample; base qualities were not kept. These reads were obtained on an Illumina NovaSeq 6000. TCR cDNA was synthesized by 5'RACE template switching, through which a universal primer site and unique molecular identifiers were introduced. cDNA synthesis was primed from both the TCR alpha and TCR beta constant segments. Libraries were amplified in two PCR steps, with sample barcodes and sequencing adapters added in the second step. Sequencing of the libraries was done on either Illumina HiSeq 2500 (2x100 bp) or NovaSeq (2x150 bp). The authors' pipeline ran thus. Reads were demultiplexed and collapsed into UMI consensus sequences with MIGEC, and V(D)J alignment was performed with MiXCR. Vaccine-responding clonotypes were defined with edgeR using replicate PBMC samples, requiring FDR below 0.01 and a log2 fold change above 5 up to day 15. CD4 or CD8 identity was assigned to each bulk clonotype according to whether the clonotype was present at higher abundance in the sequenced CD4 repertoire or the sequenced CD8 repertoire. The public reads were reprocessed in TCRdb via fastp at Q25 and MiXCR, keeping in-frame beta chains. Each CDR3 protein gets just one entry, which takes the most common genes and DNA from the rows behind it. In this record, the V and J calls reflect TCRdb's handling and not the investigators' own analysis. The sample records 200,000 to 250,000 distinct CDR3 sequences, 3.2% of which are singletons. The top ten hold around 3.3% of the sample.

This specimen comes from a study of T cells after yellow fever vaccination (dated by TCRdb to the late 2010s). Regarding the complete study: The SMART-Seq v4 Ultra Low Input RNA kit was used to prepare libraries from fractions with low cell numbers. To follow T-cell clones before and after primary and booster YFV17D yellow fever vaccination, bulk TCR alpha and beta repertoires were sequenced over time. Two healthy male donors made up the cohort, one aged 18 to 29 years and the other aged 30 to 39 years. Blood was collected at multiple timepoints before and after primary and secondary immunization, and bulk PBMC replicates and cell subsets were isolated. Study-wide findings and limitations: The study included only two donors, which limits how far the findings can be generalized. Compared with the primary T-cell response, the secondary T-cell response was faster but weaker, reaching its peak on day 5 rather than on day 15. Computational filtering was required because FACS-sorted repertoires could contain abundant contaminating clonotypes from the bulk population. After the booster, most clones that had expanded after primary vaccination were detected again (over 95% of CD4 and roughly nine tenths of CD8), suggesting broad maintenance of memory. A small fraction of clonotypes showed up in both the CD4 and CD8 compartments, probably as a result of convergent recombination.

Per the publication, the treatment or condition label means: live attenuated yellow fever vaccine strain. A standard Ficoll-Paque protocol was used to isolate PBMCs from peripheral blood. CD4 and CD8 T-cell fractions were isolated with Dynabeads CD4 and CD8 positive selection kits. RNA was extracted with TriZol from bulk PBMCs, CD4 and CD8 fractions, and dextramer-positive and dextramer-negative fractions. CDR1 and CDR2, looked up from the germline V gene, are SGHDT and YYEEEE. Spanning cysteine to phenylalanine, the CDR3 consists of 14 amino acids. The only DNA kept is the CDR3, 42 bases in frame from the first base. V was cut back by 5 bases and J by 2 bases, leaving a gap of 12 bases between them.

The receptor was derived from a man younger than 35 who received the YFV17D yellow fever vaccine. The chain links TRBV5-6 with TRBJ2-3; a confident D gene designation cannot be given. The specimen comprised CD4+ T cells sorted from PBMCs, sampled 10 days after the yellow fever booster vaccination. Read as DNA, the sequence is TGTGCCAGCAGTCCCGAGGCAGCCACAGATACGCAGTATTTT. Translated, it reads CASSPEAATDTQYF.